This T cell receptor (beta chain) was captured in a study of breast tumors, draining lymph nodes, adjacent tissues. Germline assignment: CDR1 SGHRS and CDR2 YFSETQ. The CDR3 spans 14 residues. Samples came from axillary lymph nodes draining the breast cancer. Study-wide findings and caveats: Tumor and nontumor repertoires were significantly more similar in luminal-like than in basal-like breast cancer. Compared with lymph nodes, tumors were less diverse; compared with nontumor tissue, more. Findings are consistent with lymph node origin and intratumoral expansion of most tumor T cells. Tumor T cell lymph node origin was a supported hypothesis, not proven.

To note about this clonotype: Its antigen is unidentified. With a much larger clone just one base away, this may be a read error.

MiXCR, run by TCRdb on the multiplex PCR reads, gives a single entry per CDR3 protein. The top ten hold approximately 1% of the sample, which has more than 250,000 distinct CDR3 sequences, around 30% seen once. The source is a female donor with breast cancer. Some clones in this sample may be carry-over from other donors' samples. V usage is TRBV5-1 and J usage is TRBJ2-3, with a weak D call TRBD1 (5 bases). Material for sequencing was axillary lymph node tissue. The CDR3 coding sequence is TGCGCCAGCAGCTTGCCACATAGCACAGGTACGCAGTATTTT. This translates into CASSLPHSTGTQYF.